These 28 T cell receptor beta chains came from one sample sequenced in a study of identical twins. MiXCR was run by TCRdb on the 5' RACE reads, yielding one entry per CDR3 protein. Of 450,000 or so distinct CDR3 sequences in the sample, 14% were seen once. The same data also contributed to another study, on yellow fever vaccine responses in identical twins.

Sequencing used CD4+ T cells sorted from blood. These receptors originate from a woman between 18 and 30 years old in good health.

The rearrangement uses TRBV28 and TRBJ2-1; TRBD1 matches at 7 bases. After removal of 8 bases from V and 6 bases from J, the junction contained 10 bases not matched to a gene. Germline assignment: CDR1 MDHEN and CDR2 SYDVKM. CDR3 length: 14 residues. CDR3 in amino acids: CASRTGVPRNEQFF. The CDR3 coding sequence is TGTGCCAGCCGTACAGGGGTCCCTCGCAATGAGCAGTTCTTC.

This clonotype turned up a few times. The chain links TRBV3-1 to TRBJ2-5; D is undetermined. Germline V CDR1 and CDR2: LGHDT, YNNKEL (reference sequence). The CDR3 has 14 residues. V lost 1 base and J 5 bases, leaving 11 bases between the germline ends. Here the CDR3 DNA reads TGTGCCAGCAGCCAAGGGCCGGGTGTGGAGACCCAGTACTTC. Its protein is CASSQGPGVETQYF.

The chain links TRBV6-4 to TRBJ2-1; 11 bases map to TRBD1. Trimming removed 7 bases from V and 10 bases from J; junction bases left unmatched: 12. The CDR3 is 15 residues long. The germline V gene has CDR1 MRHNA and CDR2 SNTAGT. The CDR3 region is CASKAGTGGRGEQFF. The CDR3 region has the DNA TGTGCCAGCAAGGCCGGGACAGGGGGTAGAGGGGAGCAGTTCTTC.

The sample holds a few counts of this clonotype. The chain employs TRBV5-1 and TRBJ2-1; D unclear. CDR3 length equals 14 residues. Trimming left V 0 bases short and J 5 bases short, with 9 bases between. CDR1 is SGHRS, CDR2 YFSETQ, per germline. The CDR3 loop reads CASSLERVNNEQFF. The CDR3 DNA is TGCGCCAGCAGCTTGGAACGAGTCAACAATGAGCAGTTCTTC.

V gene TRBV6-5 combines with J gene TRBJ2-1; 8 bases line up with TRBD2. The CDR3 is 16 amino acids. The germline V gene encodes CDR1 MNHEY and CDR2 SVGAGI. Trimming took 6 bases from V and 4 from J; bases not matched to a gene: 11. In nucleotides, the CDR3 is TGTGCCAGCAGCTCCTCAGTAGCGGGAAGTTACAATGAGCAGTTCTTC. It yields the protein CASSSSVAGSYNEQFF.

This CDR3 is CSVEDQVSDRGHSYEQYF. The CDR3 nucleotides read TGCAGCGTTGAAGATCAGGTGTCAGACAGGGGGCACTCCTACGAGCAGTACTTC. This chain links TRBV29-1 with TRBJ2-7; 10 bases agree with TRBD1. The V gene end was trimmed by 0 bases and the J gene end by 0 bases; junction bases not matched to a gene: 11. This CDR3 is 18 amino acids long. Germline CDR1 SQVTM, CDR2 ANQGSEA.

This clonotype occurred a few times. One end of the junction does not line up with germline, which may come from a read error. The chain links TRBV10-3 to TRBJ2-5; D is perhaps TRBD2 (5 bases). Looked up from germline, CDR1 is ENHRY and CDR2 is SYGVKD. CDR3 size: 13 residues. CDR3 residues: CAINEDSGETQYF. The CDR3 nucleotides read TGTGCCATCAATGAGGACTCCGGGGAGACCCAGTACTTC.

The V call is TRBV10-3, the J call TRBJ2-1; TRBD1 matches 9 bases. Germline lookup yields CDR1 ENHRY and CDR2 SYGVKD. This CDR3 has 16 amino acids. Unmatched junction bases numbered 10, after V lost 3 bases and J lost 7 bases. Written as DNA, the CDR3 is TGTGCCATCAGTGAAAGGGGACAGGGAAGTGGGAATGAGCAGTTCTTC. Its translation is CAISERGQGSGNEQFF.

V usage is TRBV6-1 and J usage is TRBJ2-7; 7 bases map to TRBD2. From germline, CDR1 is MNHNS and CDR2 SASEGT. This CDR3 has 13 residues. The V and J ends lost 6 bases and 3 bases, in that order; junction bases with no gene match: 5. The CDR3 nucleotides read TGTGCCAGCAGGGGAAGCGGGATCTACGAGCAGTACTTC. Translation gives CASRGSGIYEQYF.

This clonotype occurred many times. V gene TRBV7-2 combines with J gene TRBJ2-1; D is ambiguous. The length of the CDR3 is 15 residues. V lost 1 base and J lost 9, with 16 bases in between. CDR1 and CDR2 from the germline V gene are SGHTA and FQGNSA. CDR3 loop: CASSLGPADLSEQFF. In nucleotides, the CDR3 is TGTGCCAGCAGCTTAGGCCCTGCCGACTTGAGTGAGCAGTTCTTC.

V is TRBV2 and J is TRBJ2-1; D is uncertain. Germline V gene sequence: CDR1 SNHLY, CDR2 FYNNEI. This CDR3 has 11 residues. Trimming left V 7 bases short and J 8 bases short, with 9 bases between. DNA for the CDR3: TGTGCCAGCACCCGCGGACATGAGCAGTTCTTC. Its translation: CASTRGHEQFF.

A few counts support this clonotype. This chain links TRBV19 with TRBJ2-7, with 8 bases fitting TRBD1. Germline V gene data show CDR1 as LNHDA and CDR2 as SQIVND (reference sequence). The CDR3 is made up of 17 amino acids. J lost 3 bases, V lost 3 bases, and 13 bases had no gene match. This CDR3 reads CASSMVGQGAIFYEQYF. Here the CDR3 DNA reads TGTGCCAGTAGTATGGTAGGGCAGGGGGCCATATTCTACGAGCAGTACTTC. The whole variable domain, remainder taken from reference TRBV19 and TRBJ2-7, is DGGITQSPKYLFRKEGQNVTLSCEQNLNHDAMYWYRQDPGQGLRLIYYSQIVNDFQKGDIAEGYSVSREKKESFPLTVTSAQKNPTAFYLCASSMVGQGAIFYEQYFGPGTRLTVT.

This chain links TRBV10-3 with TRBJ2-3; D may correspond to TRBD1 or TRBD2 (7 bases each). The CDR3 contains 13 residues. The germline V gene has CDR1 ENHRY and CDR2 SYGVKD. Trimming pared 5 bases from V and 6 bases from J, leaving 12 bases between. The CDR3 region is CAISPQGGDTQYF. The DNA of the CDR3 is TGTGCCATCAGTCCGCAGGGGGGGGATACGCAGTATTTT.

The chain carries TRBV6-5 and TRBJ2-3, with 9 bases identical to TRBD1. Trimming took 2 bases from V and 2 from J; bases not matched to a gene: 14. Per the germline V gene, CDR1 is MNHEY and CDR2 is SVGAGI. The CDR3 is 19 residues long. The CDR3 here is CASSYRPGQGTTTTDTQYF. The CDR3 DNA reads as TGTGCCAGCAGTTACCGACCGGGACAGGGAACCACTACCACAGATACGCAGTATTTT.

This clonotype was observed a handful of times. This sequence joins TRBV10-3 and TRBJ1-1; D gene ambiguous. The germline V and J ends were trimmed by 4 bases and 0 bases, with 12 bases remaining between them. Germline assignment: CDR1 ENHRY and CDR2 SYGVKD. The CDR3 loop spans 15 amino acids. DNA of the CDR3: TGTGCCATCAGTGTCGAGGATGTGATGAACACTGAAGCTTTCTTT. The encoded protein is CAISVEDVMNTEAFF.

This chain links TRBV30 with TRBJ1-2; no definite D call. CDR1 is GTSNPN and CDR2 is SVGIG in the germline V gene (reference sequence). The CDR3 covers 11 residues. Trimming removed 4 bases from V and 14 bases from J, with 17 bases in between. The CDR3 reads CAWTARSLVTF. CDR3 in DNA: TGTGCCTGGACCGCTCGGAGTTTGGTGACCTTC.

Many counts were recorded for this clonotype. The DNA for the CDR3 is TGCAGCGTTGATCGGGCCGAGCAGTTCTTC. The encoded protein is CSVDRAEQFF. The chain carries TRBV29-1 and TRBJ2-1; D unclear. The germline gives CDR1 SQVTM, CDR2 ANQGSEA. There are 10 residues in the CDR3. The V and J ends lost 3 bases and 10 bases respectively, with 7 bases between them.

The CDR3 nucleotides read TGTGCCAGCAGTTACCCTGGACAGGGTCTAGATGAGCAGTTCTTC. Its protein product is CASSYPGQGLDEQFF. V usage is TRBV6-5 and J usage is TRBJ2-1; TRBD1 matches 8 bases. CDR3 length equals 15 residues. Trimming at V came to 2 bases and at J to 8 bases, leaving 8 bases not matched to a gene. Germline V lookup: CDR1 MNHEY, CDR2 SVGAGI.

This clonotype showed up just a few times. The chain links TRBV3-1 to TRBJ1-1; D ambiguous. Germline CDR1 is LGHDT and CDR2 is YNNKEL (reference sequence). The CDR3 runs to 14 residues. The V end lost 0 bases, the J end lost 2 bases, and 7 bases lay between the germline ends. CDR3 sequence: CASSQDLGNTEAFF. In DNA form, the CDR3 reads TGTGCCAGCAGCCAAGATTTGGGTAACACTGAAGCTTTCTTT.

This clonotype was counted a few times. The CDR3 reads CASSLRQGDGTEAFF. DNA for the CDR3: TGCGCCAGCAGCTTGCGACAGGGAGATGGTACTGAAGCTTTCTTT. The chain employs TRBV5-1 and TRBJ1-1; 7 bases are a match to TRBD1. This CDR3 region has 15 residues. Germline V gene lookup returns CDR1 SGHRS and CDR2 YFSETQ. Trimming cost V 1 base and J 5 bases; bases outside gene matches: 8.

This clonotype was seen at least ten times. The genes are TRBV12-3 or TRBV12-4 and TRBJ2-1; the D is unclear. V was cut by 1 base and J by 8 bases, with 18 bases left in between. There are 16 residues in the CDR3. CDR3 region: CASSLEVGPHGDEQFF. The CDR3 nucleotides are TGTGCCAGCAGTTTAGAAGTGGGTCCTCATGGCGATGAGCAGTTCTTC.

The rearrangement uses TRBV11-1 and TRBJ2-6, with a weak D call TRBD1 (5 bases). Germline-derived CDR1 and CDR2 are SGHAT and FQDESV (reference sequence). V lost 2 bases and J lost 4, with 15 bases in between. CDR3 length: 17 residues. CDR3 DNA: TGTGCCAGCAGCTTATGGACACGCCGCTCAGGGGCCAACGTCCTGACTTTC. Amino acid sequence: CASSLWTRRSGANVLTF.

CDR3 in DNA: TGCAGCGTTGGGGCCATTGAAGCTTTCTTT. Translation: CSVGAIEAFF. The chain joins TRBV29-1 to TRBJ1-1; D is undetermined. Germline V CDR1 and CDR2: SQVTM, ANQGSEA. CDR3 length equals 10 residues. Trimming pared 4 bases from V and 7 bases from J, leaving 7 bases between. Complete variable domain (other parts from reference TRBV29-1 and TRBJ1-1): SAVISQKPSRDICQRGTSLTIQCQVDSQVTMMFWYRQQPGQSLTLIATANQGSEATYESGFVIDKFPISRPNLTFSTLTVSNMSPEDSSIYLCSVGAIEAFFGQGTRLTVV.

CDR3 residues: CATRWGGAVIEQFF. The CDR3 DNA reads TGTGCCACCCGATGGGGAGGGGCAGTCATTGAGCAGTTCTTC. This chain joins TRBV28 and TRBJ2-1, with TRBD2 matching 7 bases. The CDR3 has 14 amino acids. The junction had 15 bases not matched to a gene; V was cut back by 10 bases and J by 9 bases. Germline V gene sequence: CDR1 MDHEN, CDR2 SYDVKM.

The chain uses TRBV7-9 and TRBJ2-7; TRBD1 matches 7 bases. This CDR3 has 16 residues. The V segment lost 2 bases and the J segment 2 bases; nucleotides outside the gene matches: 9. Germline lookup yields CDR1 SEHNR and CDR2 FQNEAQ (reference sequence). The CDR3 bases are TGTGCCAGCAGCTTAACTCTCGGGACAGTTCCCTACGAGCAGTACTTC. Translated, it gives CASSLTLGTVPYEQYF.

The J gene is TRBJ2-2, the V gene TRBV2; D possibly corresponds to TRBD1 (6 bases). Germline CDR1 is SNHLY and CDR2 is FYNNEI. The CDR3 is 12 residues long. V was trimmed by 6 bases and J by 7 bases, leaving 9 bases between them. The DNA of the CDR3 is TGTGCCAGCAGAGGACAGATCGGGGAGCTGTTTTTT. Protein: CASRGQIGELFF.

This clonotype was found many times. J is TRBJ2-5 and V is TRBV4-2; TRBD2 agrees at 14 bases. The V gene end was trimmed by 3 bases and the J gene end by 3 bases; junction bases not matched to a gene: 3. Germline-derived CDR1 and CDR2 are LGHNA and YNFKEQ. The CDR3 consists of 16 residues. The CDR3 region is CASSHGTSGGEETQYF. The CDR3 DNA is TGTGCCAGCAGCCATGGGACTAGCGGGGGAGAAGAGACCCAGTACTTC.

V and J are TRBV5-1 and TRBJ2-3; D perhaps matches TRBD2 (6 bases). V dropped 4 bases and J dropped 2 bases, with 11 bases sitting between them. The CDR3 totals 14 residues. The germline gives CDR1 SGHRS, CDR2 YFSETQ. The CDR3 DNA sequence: TGCGCCAGCAGCCCCGGAGGGATCACAGATACGCAGTATTTT. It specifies CASSPGGITDTQYF. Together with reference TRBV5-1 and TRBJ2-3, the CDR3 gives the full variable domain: KAGVTQTPRYLIKTRGQQVTLSCSPISGHRSVSWYQQTPGQGLQFLFEYFSETQRNKGNFPGRFSGRQFSNSRSEMNVSTLELGDSALYLCASSPGGITDTQYFGPGTRLTVL.